This TCR beta chain emerged from a study of persistence of HIV-infected CD4 T cells. With regard to this clone: The antigen is unknown.

The length of the CDR3 is 16 residues. In germline, CDR1 is MGHRA, CDR2 YSYEKL. V shed 4 bases, J shed 2 bases, and the junction held 5 bases outside the gene matches. The stimulus was an HIV-1 Gag 15-mer peptide pool, about 1 ug/peptide/mL. Sorting of responding CD4+ T cells relied on upregulated CD40 ligand together with CD69. Donors had CD4+ T cell counts above 400 cells/uL and were CMV-seropositive. The immunoSEQ assay was version 4, run in survey mode. Libraries were prepared by immunoSEQ multiplex PCR; TCRdb keeps only in-frame clonotypes and omits some of them. The sample lists 19,000 or so clones; around three fifths were seen once.

Sequencing was performed on CD4+ T cells sorted from PBMCs after roughly 18-hour stimulation, taken from a patient who received antiretroviral therapy. This receptor was taken from an adult woman with HIV who was CMV-seropositive. The chain links TRBV4-1 to TRBJ2-1; 10 positions agree with TRBD2. CDR3 amino acids: CASSLLSGGAYNEQFF. The CDR3 DNA follows: TGCGCCAGCAGCCTACTGAGCGGGGGGGCCTACAATGAGCAGTTCTTC.